This TCR beta chain was identified during a study of beta chain features in type 1 diabetes. Study findings and constraints: Any HLA effect on TCRB rearrangement was left unresolved by small sub-analyses. All four CD4+ subsets of Type 1 diabetes patients contained TCRB CDR3s that were moderately but significantly shorter.

The isolated RNA, all of it, was reverse transcribed, so expressed TCRB transcripts were what got sequenced. This table comes from immunoSEQ multiplex PCR, and its TCRdb copy is limited to in-frame clones, with some not included. The table includes over 600,000 clones, 9.5% to 15% detected once. This CDR3 has 14 amino acids. Per the germline V gene, CDR1 is MDHEN and CDR2 is SYDVKM. The V gene lost 5 bases and the J gene lost 2 bases, with 12 bases spanning the gap. This clone has a handful of counts. Its target is unknown. The TCR originated in a man aged 25-40 years with type 1 diabetes. The V and J genes are TRBV28 and TRBJ2-5, with D possibly TRBD1 on 6 matching bases. Sample: naive CD4+ T cells from blood. The CDR3 DNA sequence: TGTGCCAGCAGTCCGCCCGGACAGCAAGAGACCCAGTACTTC. This gives the protein CASSPPGQQETQYF.